The T cell receptor beta chain under discussion was sequenced for a study of read filtering for tumor transcriptome and immune sequencing. Trimming removed 5 bases from V and 4 bases from J, with 13 bases in between. Germline values: CDR1 SGHRS, CDR2 YFSETQ. This CDR3 has 14 residues. This clonotype was recorded at least ten times. The library was built from around 0.4 ug RNA with molecular barcoded adaptors for alpha/delta and beta/gamma chains. TCRdb re-analysed the reads in MiXCR, keeping a single row per CDR3 protein. The sample has more than 45,000 distinct CDR3 sequences, roughly 12% seen once; the top ten hold 15% to 20%.

The chain is built from TRBV5-1 and TRBJ2-1; D perhaps matches TRBD1 (5 bases). The specimen was a population of CD138-negative cells sorted from bone marrow. This sequence was found in a donor older than 35 with multiple myeloma. The CDR3 reads CASSVYQGYNEQFF. The CDR3 DNA reads as TGCGCCAGCAGTGTCTATCAGGGTTACAATGAGCAGTTCTTC.